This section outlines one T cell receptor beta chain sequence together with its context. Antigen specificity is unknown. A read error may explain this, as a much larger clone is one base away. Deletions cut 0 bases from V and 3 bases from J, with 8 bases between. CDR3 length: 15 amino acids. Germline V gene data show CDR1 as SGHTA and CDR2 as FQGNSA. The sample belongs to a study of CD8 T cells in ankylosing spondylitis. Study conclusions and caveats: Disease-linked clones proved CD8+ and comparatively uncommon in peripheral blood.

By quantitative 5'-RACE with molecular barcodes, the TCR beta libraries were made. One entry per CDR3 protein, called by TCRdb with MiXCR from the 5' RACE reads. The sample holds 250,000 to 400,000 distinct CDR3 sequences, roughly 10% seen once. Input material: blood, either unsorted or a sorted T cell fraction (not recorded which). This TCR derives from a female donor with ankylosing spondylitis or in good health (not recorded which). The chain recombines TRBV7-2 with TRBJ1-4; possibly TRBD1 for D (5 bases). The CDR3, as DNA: TGTGCCAGCAGCTTAGCGAGGGGAGCTAATGAAAAACTGTTTTTT. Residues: CASSLARGANEKLFF.